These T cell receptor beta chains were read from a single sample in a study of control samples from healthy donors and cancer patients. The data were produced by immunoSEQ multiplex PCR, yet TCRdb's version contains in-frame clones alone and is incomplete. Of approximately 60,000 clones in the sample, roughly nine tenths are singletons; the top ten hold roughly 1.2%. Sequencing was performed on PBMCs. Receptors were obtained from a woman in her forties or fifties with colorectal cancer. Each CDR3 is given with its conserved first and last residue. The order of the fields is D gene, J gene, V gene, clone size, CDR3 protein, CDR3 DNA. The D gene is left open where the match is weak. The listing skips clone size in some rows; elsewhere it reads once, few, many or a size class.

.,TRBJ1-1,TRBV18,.,CASSPTEGTDAFF,TGTGCCAGCTCACCAACTGAAGGTACGGATGCTTTCTTT
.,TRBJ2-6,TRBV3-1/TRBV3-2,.,CASSQVHSGANVLTF,TGTGCCAGCAGCCAGGTTCACTCTGGGGCCAACGTCCTGACTTTC
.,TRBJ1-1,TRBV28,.,CASSLQGWGTEAFF,TGTGCCAGCAGTTTGCAGGGGTGGGGCACTGAAGCTTTCTTT
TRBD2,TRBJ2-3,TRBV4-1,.,CASTAGARRTDTQYF,TGCGCCAGTACAGCGGGAGCCCGGAGAACAGATACGCAGTATTTT
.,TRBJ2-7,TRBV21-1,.,CASSKQIFYEQYF,TGTGCCAGCAGCAAACAGATCTTTTACGAGCAGTACTTC
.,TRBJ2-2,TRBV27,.,CASSFSGVPTGELFF,TGTGCCAGCAGTTTTTCCGGGGTACCAACCGGGGAGCTGTTTTTT
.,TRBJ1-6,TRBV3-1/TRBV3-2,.,CASSQGFDSPLHF,TGTGCCAGCAGCCAAGGTTTCGATTCACCCCTCCACTTT
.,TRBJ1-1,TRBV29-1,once,CSVEAPRGYTEAFF,TGCAGCGTTGAAGCCCCGAGAGGGTACACTGAAGCTTTCTTT
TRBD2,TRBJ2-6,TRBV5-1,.,CASSEGLAGVGGANVLTF,TGCGCCAGCAGCGAGGGACTAGCGGGAGTGGGCGGGGCCAACGTCCTGACTTTC
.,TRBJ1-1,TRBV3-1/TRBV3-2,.,CASSQRAPSGAFF,TGTGCCAGCAGCCAAAGGGCGCCATCAGGAGCTTTCTTT
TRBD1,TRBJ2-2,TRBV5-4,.,CASSTGTVNTGELFF,TGTGCCAGCAGCACCGGGACAGTAAACACCGGGGAGCTGTTTTTT
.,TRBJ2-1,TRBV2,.,CASSVLFNEQFF,TGTGCCAGCAGTGTATTGTTTAATGAGCAGTTCTTC
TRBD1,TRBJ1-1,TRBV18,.,CASSRDRADTEAFF,TGTGCCAGCTCGCGGGACAGGGCGGACACTGAAGCTTTCTTT
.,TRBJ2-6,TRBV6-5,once,CASSLIAGANVLTF,TGTGCCAGCAGTTTGATCGCTGGGGCCAACGTCCTGACTTTC
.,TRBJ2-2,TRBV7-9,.,CASSLLANTGELFF,TGTGCCAGCAGCTTATTAGCGAACACCGGGGAGCTGTTTTTT
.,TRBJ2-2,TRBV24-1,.,CATSAPSPSGGELFF,TGTGCCACCAGTGCCCCAAGCCCCTCTGGCGGGGAGCTGTTTTTT
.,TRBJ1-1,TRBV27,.,CASSAVMNTEAFF,TGTGCCAGCAGTGCCGTAATGAACACTGAAGCTTTCTTT
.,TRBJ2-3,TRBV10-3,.,CAIRGPAGGRTDTQYF,TGTGCCATCAGGGGGCCCGCGGGTGGGCGCACAGATACGCAGTATTTT
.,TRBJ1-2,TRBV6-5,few,CASTLERLAHYGYTF,TGTGCCAGCACTCTCGAACGGCTAGCCCACTATGGCTACACCTTC
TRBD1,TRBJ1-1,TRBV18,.,CASSRDRENTEAFF,TGTGCCAGCTCACGGGACAGGGAGAACACTGAAGCTTTCTTT
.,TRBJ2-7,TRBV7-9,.,CASSLISDSEQYF,TGTGCCAGCAGCTTAATATCAGACAGCGAGCAGTACTTC
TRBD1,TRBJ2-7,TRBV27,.,CASSPSGGEQYF,TGTGCCAGCAGTCCCTCAGGGGGCGAGCAGTACTTC
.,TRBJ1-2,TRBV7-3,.,CASSPNGGLYGYTF,TGTGCCAGCAGCCCAAACGGGGGGCTATATGGCTACACCTTC
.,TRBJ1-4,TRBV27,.,CASSFGWQTANEKLFF,TGTGCCAGCAGTTTCGGGTGGCAGACCGCTAATGAAAAACTGTTTTTT
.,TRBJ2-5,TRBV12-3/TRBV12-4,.,CASSPGAVETQYF,TGTGCCAGCAGCCCTGGGGCAGTGGAGACCCAGTACTTC
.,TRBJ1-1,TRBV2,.,CASSEARNPPDAFF,TGTGCCAGCAGTGAAGCGCGGAACCCGCCGGACGCTTTCTTT
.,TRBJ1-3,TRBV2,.,CASSGHQGGNTIYF,TGTGCCAGCAGTGGGCATCAGGGAGGCAACACCATATATTTT
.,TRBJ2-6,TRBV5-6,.,CASSLIQAYSGANVLTF,TGTGCCAGCAGCTTGATCCAGGCCTACTCTGGGGCCAACGTCCTGACTTTC
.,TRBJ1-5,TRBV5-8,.,CASSLTGIYSNQPQHF,TGTGCCAGCAGCTTGACAGGGATTTATAGCAATCAGCCCCAGCATTTT
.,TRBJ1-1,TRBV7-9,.,CASSLMGDNTEAFF,TGTGCCAGCAGCTTAATGGGGGATAACACTGAAGCTTTCTTT
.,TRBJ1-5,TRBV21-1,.,CASPTGDGNQPQHF,TGTGCCAGCCCGACAGGGGATGGCAATCAGCCCCAGCATTTT